This T cell receptor beta chain was identified during a study of CD8+ T cells in alopecia areata. About the study: Tofacitinib administration to treated patients was oral, at 5 to 10 mg twice daily.

The CDR3 loop spans 15 amino acids. Germline assignment: CDR1 SQVTM and CDR2 ANQGSEA. Extracted from the samples, RNA was reverse transcribed into cDNA to serve as the sequencing template. Profiling relied on immunoSEQ multiplex PCR, and the TCRdb table lists in-frame clones only, not all of them. The table shows more than 150,000 clones, with 50% to 70% occurring only once. Remarks on this clone: Germline is not matched at one junction end, which may reflect a read error.

This chain uses TRBV29-1 with TRBJ2-3; D call uncertain. The sample here was CD4+ T cells sorted from blood, taken at week 0. The receptor's source is a human donor with alopecia areata. Here the CDR3 DNA reads TGCAGCGCTGAACCGACGGAGACTAGCACAGATACGCAGTATTTT. Encoded protein: CSAEPTETSTDTQYF.